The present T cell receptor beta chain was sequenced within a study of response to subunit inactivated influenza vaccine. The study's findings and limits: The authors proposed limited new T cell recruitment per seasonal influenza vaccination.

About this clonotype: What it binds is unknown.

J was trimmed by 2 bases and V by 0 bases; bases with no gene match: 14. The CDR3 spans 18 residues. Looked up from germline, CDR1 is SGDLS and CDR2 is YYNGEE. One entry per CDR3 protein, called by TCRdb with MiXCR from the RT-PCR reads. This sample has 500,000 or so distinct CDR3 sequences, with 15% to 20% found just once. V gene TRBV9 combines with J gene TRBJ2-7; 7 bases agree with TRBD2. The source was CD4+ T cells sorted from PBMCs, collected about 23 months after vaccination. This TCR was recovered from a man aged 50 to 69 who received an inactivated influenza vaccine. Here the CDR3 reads CASSVAWLAEKTTYEQYF. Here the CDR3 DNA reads TGTGCCAGCAGCGTAGCTTGGCTAGCGGAAAAAACTACCTACGAGCAGTACTTC.